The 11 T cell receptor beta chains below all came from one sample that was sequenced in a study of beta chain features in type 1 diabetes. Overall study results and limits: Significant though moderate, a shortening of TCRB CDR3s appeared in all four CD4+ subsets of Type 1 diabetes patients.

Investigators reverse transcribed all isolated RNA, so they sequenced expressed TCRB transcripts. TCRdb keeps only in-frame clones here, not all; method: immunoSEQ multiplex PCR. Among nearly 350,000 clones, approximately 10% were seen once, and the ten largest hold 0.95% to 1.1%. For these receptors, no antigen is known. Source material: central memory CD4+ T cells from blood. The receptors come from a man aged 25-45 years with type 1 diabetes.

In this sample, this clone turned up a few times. The CDR3 protein is CSVARTRGVGELFF. The CDR3, as DNA: TGCAGCGTTGCCCGGACTAGAGGGGTCGGGGAGCTGTTTTTT. The chain couples TRBV29-1 to TRBJ2-2; 7 bases fit TRBD2. V trimming: 4 bases; J trimming: 7 bases; junction bases outside the gene matches: 9. The CDR3 has 14 residues. Germline V CDR1 and CDR2: SQVTM, ANQGSEA.

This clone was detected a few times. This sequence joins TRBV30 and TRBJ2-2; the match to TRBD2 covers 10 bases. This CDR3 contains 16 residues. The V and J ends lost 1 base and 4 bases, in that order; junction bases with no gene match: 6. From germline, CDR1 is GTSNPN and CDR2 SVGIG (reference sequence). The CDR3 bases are TGTGCCTGGAGTGGGCTAGCGGGGGCCGGCACCGGGGAGCTGTTTTTT. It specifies CAWSGLAGAGTGELFF.

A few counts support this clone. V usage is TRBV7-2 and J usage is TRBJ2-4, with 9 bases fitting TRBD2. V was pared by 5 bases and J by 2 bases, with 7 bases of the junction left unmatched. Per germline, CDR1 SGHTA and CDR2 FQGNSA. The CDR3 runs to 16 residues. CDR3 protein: CASSAVAGGTKNIQYF. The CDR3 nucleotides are TGTGCCAGCAGCGCCGTGGCGGGGGGGACCAAAAACATTCAGTACTTC.

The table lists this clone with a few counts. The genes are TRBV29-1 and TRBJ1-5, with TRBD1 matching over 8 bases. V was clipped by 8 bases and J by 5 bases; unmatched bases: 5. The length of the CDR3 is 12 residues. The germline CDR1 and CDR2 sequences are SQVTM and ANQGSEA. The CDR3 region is CSTGTGHQPQHF. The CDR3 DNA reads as TGCAGCACCGGGACAGGACATCAGCCCCAGCATTTT.

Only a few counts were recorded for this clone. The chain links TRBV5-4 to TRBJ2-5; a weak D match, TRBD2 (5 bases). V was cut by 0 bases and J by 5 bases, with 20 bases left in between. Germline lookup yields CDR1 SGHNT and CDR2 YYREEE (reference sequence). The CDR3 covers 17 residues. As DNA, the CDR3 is TGTGCCAGCAGCTTGGGGACCTCCGTTGCTAGAGGGGAGACCCAGTACTTC. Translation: CASSLGTSVARGETQYF.

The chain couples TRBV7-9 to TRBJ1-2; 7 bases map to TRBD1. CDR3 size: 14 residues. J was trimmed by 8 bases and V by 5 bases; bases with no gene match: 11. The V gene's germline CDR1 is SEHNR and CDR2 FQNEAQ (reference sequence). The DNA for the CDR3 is TGTGCCAGCAGCCATAACCCCGGGACAGAGGGCTACACCTTC. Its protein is CASSHNPGTEGYTF.

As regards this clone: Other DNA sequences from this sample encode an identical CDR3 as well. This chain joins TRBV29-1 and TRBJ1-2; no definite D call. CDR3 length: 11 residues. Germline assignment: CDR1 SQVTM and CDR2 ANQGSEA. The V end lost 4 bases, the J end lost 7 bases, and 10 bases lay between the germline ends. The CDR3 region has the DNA TGCAGCGTTGGTCAGGAGGGTGGCTACACCTTC. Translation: CSVGQEGGYTF.

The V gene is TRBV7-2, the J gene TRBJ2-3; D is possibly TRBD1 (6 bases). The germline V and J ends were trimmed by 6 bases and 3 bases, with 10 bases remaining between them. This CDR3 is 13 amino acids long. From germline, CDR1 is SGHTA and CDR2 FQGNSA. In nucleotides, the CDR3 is TGTGCCAGCAGGTTCCAGGGGACAGATACGCAGTATTTT. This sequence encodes CASRFQGTDTQYF.

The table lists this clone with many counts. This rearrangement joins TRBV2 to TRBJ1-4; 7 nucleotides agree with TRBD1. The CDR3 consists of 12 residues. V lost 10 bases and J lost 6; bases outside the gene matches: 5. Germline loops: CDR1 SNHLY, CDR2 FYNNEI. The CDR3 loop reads CATEGADEKLFF. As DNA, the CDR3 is TGTGCCACCGAGGGGGCGGATGAAAAACTGTTTTTT.

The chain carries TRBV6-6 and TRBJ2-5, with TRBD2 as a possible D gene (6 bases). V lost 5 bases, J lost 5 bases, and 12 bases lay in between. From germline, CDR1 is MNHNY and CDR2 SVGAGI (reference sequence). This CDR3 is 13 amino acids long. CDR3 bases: TGTGCCAGCAGTCCCCCGGGAGCCGAGACCCAGTACTTC. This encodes CASSPPGAETQYF.

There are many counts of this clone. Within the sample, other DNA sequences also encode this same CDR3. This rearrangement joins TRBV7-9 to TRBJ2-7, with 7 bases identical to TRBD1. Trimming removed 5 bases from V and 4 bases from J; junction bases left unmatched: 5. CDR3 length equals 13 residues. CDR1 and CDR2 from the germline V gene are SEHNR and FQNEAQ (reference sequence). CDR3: CASSLGQVYEQYF. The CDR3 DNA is TGTGCCAGCAGCCTCGGACAGGTTTACGAGCAGTACTTC.